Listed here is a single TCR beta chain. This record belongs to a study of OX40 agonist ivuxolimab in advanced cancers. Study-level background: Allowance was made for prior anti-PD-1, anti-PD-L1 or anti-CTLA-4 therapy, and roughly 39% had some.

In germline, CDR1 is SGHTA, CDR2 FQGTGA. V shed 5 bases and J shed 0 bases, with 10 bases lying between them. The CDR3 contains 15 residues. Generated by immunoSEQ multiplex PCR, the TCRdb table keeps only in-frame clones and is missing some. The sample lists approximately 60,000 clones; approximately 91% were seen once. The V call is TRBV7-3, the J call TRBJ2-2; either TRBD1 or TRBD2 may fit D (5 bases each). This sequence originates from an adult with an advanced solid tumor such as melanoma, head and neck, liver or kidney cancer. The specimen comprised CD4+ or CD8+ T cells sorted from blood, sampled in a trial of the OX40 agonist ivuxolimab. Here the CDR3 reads CASSLGTPNTGELFF. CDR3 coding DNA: TGTGCCAGCAGCCTCGGGACGCCGAACACCGGGGAGCTGTTTTTT.